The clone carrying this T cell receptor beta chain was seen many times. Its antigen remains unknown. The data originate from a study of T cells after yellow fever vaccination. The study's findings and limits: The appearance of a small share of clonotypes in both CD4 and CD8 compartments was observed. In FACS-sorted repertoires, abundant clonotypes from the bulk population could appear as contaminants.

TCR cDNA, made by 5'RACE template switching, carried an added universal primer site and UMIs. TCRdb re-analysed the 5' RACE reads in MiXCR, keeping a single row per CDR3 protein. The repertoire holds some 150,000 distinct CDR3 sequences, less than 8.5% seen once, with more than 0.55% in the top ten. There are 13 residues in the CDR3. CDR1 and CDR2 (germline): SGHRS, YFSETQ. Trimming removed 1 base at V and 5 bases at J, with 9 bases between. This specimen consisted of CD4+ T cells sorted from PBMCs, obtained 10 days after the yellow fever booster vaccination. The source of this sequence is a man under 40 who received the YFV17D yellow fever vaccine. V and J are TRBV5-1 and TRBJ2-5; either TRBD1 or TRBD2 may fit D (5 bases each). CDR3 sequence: CASSLRGVETQYF. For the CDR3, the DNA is TGCGCCAGCAGCTTGAGAGGGGTCGAGACCCAGTACTTC.